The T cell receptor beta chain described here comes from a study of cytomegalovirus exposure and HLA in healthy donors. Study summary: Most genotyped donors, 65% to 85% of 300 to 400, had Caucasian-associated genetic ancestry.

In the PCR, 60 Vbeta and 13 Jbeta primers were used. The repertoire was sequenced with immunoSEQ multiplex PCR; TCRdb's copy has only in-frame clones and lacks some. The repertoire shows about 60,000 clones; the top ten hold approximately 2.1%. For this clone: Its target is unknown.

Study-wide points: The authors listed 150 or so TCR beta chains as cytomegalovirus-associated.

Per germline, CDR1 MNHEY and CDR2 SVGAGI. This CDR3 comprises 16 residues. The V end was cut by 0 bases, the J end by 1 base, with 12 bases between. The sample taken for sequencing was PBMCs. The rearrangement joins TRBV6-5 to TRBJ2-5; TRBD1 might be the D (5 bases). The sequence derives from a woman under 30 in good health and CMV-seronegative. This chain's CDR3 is CASSYSQGHPQETQYF. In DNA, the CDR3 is TGTGCCAGCAGTTACTCCCAGGGTCATCCCCAAGAGACCCAGTACTTC.